This T cell receptor beta chain was sequenced for a study of coeliac disease. Overall study findings and caveats: Of coeliac lamina propria samples, about 45% of the 18 held published gliadin-specific TRB sequences, versus 1 of 6 controls.

Comment on this clone: Its antigen is not known.

Produced via immunoSEQ multiplex PCR; TCRdb's table is partial and in-frame only. The sample consists of fewer than 6,500 clones, less than 75% of them appearing once. Germline loops: CDR1 MNHEY, CDR2 SMNVEV (reference sequence). This CDR3 has 12 amino acids. Trimming removed 8 bases at V and 2 bases at J, with 7 bases between. Source material: lymphocytes from the gut lamina propria. This TCR was recovered from a man aged 70 or older with active celiac disease. This chain links TRBV27 with TRBJ1-5, with D maybe TRBD1 (5 bases). CDR3 protein: CASGRGNQPQHF. The CDR3 DNA follows: TGTGCCAGCGGCAGGGGCAATCAGCCCCAGCATTTT.